The following is a TCR beta chain sequence with its context. Its antigen remains unknown. Amplified regions were TCR beta CDR3 sequences from RNA transcripts. Initially, a first-round RT-PCR of the TCR CDR3 employed the HTBI primer set. TCRdb reanalysed the multiplex PCR reads using MiXCR and keeps one entry per CDR3 protein. Here the sample spans a few hundred thousand distinct CDR3 sequences, more than 13% being singletons. This CDR3 is 14 amino acids long. Germline CDR1 reads KGHSH; CDR2 reads LQKENI. Trimming took off 0 bases at V and 4 bases at J, with 6 bases between the two ends. This record comes from a study of T cells in Graves' hyperthyroidism and ophthalmopathy. Points from the study as a whole: Using 13 V-J features, a model discriminated ophthalmopathy from stable hyperthyroidism.

Stable hyperthyroidism: no ophthalmopathy progression over 18 months of follow-up. For the diagnoses, clinical symptoms, serum thyroxine and TRAb, thyroid ultrasound and orbital computed tomography were used. Fresh peripheral blood, around 11 ml of it, supplied the PBMCs. The gene calls are TRBV18 and TRBJ2-2; D remains unclear. This sequence was found in a woman aged 25 to 39 with Graves' hyperthyroidism. The specimen sequenced was blood. CDR3 sequence: CASSPPSATGELFF. The CDR3 bases are TGTGCCAGCTCACCACCGTCAGCCACCGGGGAGCTGTTTTTT.